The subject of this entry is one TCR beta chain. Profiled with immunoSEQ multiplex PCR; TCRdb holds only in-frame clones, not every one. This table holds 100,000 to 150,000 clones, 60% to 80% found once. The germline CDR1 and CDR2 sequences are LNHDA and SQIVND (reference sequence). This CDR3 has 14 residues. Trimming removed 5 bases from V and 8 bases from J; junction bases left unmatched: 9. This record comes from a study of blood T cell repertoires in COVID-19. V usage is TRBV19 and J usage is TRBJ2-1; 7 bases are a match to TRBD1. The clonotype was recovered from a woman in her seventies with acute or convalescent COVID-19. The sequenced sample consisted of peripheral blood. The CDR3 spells CASSGDRTLDEQFF. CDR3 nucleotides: TGTGCCAGTAGTGGGGACAGAACTCTGGATGAGCAGTTCTTC.